Following are 30 T cell receptor beta chains from one sample sequenced in a study of PD-L1 blockade in urothelial cancer. Time point defined: peripheral blood 6 weeks after treatment start. Using immunoSEQ multiplex PCR, the repertoire was profiled, and TCRdb retains in-frame clones only, with some absent. Of under 30,000 clones in the sample, over 60% were seen once. Sequences were derived from PBMCs, sampled around atezolizumab (anti-PD-L1) treatment. The receptors stem from a man aged 65-85 years with urothelial cancer.

The rearrangement joins TRBV19 to TRBJ1-5, with 10 bases lining up with TRBD1. The germline gives CDR1 LNHDA, CDR2 SQIVND (reference sequence). The CDR3 has 17 amino acids. The ends lost 5 bases at V and 2 bases at J; junction bases unmatched: 9. The CDR3 spells CASSGGTGEVGNQPQHF. CDR3 in DNA: TGTGCCAGTAGTGGGGGGACAGGGGAGGTGGGCAATCAGCCCCAGCATTTT.

The chain has TRBV30 and TRBJ1-5; TRBD1 is a possible D gene (6 bases). The CDR3 is made up of 14 amino acids. Deletions cut 0 bases from V and 5 bases from J, with 11 bases between. Germline V gene sequence: CDR1 GTSNPN, CDR2 SVGIG (reference sequence). The CDR3 nucleotides read TGTGCCTGGAGTGTAGGGGCAGGGGATCAGCCCCAGCATTTT. It yields the protein CAWSVGAGDQPQHF.

This clone was counted a few times. The J gene is TRBJ1-5, the V gene TRBV5-1; D gene ambiguous. The CDR3 totals 13 residues. The germline gives CDR1 SGHRS, CDR2 YFSETQ. Trimming removed 0 bases from V and 5 bases from J, with 6 bases in between. The CDR3 sequence is CASSLAPDQPQHF. The DNA for the CDR3 is TGCGCCAGCAGCTTGGCACCAGATCAGCCCCAGCATTTT.

Here the CDR3 reads CASSLDGGRARETQYF. CDR3 DNA: TGTGCCAGCAGCTTAGACGGCGGGAGGGCCCGGGAGACCCAGTACTTC. The chain recombines TRBV7-9 with TRBJ2-5; 9 nucleotides agree with TRBD2. From germline, CDR1 is SEHNR and CDR2 FQNEAQ (reference sequence). This CDR3 has 16 amino acids. The V gene end was trimmed by 1 base and the J gene end by 5 bases; junction bases not matched to a gene: 8.

The V gene is TRBV27, the J gene TRBJ2-5; D perhaps matches TRBD2 (5 bases). The CDR3 runs to 13 residues. The germline V gene has CDR1 MNHEY and CDR2 SMNVEV (reference sequence). The V and J ends lost 6 bases and 5 bases respectively, with 13 bases between them. CDR3 sequence: CASSRRGGETQYF. In DNA, the CDR3 is TGTGCCAGCAGCCGCCGAGGAGGTGAGACCCAGTACTTC.

In this sample, this clone turned up once. This chain links TRBV6-1 with TRBJ1-1, with 7 bases that match TRBD1. Germline values: CDR1 MNHNS, CDR2 SASEGT. V lost 7 bases, J lost 1 base, and 9 bases stayed unmatched. The CDR3 spans 15 residues. The CDR3 sequence is CASISQGDRNTEAFF. The CDR3 DNA sequence: TGTGCCAGCATAAGCCAGGGGGATAGGAACACTGAAGCTTTCTTT.

V gene TRBV5-4 combines with J gene TRBJ2-1; 7 bases are shared with TRBD1. J gave up 8 bases and V 2 bases, and 10 bases lay outside the gene matches. Germline values: CDR1 SGHNT, CDR2 YYREEE (reference sequence). The CDR3 length is 15 residues. The CDR3 is CASSFTRGQYDEQFF. CDR3 bases: TGTGCCAGCAGCTTCACCCGGGGACAGTACGATGAGCAGTTCTTC.

The chain carries TRBV19 and TRBJ2-6, with a weak D call TRBD1 (6 bases). V shed 5 bases and J shed 4 bases, with 12 bases lying between them. The CDR3 contains 15 residues. The germline CDR1 and CDR2 sequences are LNHDA and SQIVND (reference sequence). The CDR3 loop reads CASSFRGSGANVLTF. Written as DNA, the CDR3 is TGTGCCAGTAGTTTCAGGGGTTCCGGGGCCAACGTCCTGACTTTC.

V gene TRBV5-4 combines with J gene TRBJ1-1, with 7 bases fitting TRBD1. CDR3 length: 15 residues. Trimming took 0 bases from V and 0 from J; bases not matched to a gene: 2. Germline CDR1 and CDR2: SGHNT and YYREEE (reference sequence). CDR3 in amino acids: CASSLAGTVNTEAFF. The CDR3 coding sequence is TGTGCCAGCAGCTTGGCCGGGACAGTGAACACTGAAGCTTTCTTT. Full variable domain (rest looked up from reference TRBV5-4 and TRBJ1-1): ETGVTQSPTHLIKTRGQQVTLRCSSQSGHNTVSWYQQALGQGPQFIFQYYREEENGRGNFPPRFSGLQFPNYSSELNVNALELDDSALYLCASSLAGTVNTEAFFGQGTRLTVV.

V usage is TRBV9 and J usage is TRBJ2-1; TRBD2 aligns across 9 bases. In germline, CDR1 is SGDLS, CDR2 YYNGEE. V was pared by 4 bases and J by 6 bases, with 11 bases of the junction left unmatched. The CDR3 contains 16 residues. DNA for the CDR3: TGTGCCAGCAGCCCCCGGGTAGCGGGGGTTACCAATGAGCAGTTCTTC. Translating it yields CASSPRVAGVTNEQFF.

V usage is TRBV19 and J usage is TRBJ2-3; TRBD1 matches at 9 bases. This CDR3 is built from 18 residues. CDR1 is LNHDA, CDR2 SQIVND, per germline (reference sequence). Trimming cost V 4 bases and J 1 base; bases outside gene matches: 12. This CDR3 is CASSRPPGTGSGTDTQYF. CDR3 nucleotide sequence: TGTGCCAGTAGTAGGCCTCCCGGGACAGGGAGCGGCACAGATACGCAGTATTTT. Complete variable domain (other parts from reference TRBV19 and TRBJ2-3): DGGITQSPKYLFRKEGQNVTLSCEQNLNHDAMYWYRQDPGQGLRLIYYSQIVNDFQKGDIAEGYSVSREKKESFPLTVTSAQKNPTAFYLCASSRPPGTGSGTDTQYFGPGTRLTVL.

This sequence joins TRBV29-1 and TRBJ2-7; 9 bases map to TRBD1. The CDR3 is made up of 13 amino acids. J gave up 5 bases and V 1 base, and 3 bases lay outside the gene matches. Germline assignment: CDR1 SQVTM and CDR2 ANQGSEA. CDR3 in amino acids: CSVEGDRVNEQYF. For the CDR3, the DNA is TGCAGCGTTGAAGGGGACAGGGTTAACGAGCAGTACTTC.

In this sample, this clone turned up once. The chain links TRBV27 to TRBJ2-1; the D gene is possibly TRBD2 (5 bases). Germline-derived CDR1 and CDR2 are MNHEY and SMNVEV (reference sequence). The CDR3 has 12 amino acids. Deletions cut 2 bases from V and 8 bases from J, with 7 bases between. The CDR3 loop is CASSLRRDEQFF. The CDR3 nucleotides are TGTGCCAGCAGTTTAAGGCGGGATGAGCAGTTCTTC.

The chain couples TRBV4-1 to TRBJ2-2, with TRBD2 identical over 9 bases. The CDR3 loop spans 17 amino acids. V lost 0 bases and J lost 4; bases outside the gene matches: 6. Germline assignment: CDR1 MGHRA and CDR2 YSYEKL. The CDR3 sequence is CASSQEALAGFTGELFF. The CDR3 nucleotides read TGCGCCAGCAGCCAAGAGGCCCTAGCGGGATTCACCGGGGAGCTGTTTTTT.

CDR3 nucleotides: TGTGCCAGTAGTATAGTTCCCACTAACACTGAAGCTTTCTTT. Its translation: CASSIVPTNTEAFF. This chain uses TRBV19 with TRBJ1-1; D remains ambiguous. The CDR3 consists of 14 residues. The V gene's germline CDR1 is LNHDA and CDR2 SQIVND (reference sequence). Trimming shortened V by 1 base and J by 2 bases, and 8 bases separated the two germline ends.

This chain links TRBV2 with TRBJ2-1, with 7 bases that match TRBD1. This CDR3 region has 16 residues. The V gene's germline CDR1 is SNHLY and CDR2 FYNNEI. J was trimmed by 6 bases and V by 6 bases; bases with no gene match: 14. The CDR3 loop reads CASSMMGQRTSNEQFF. The CDR3 DNA reads TGTGCCAGCAGCATGATGGGACAGAGGACAAGCAATGAGCAGTTCTTC.

The chain employs TRBV15 and TRBJ2-5; 12 bases line up with TRBD2. CDR3 size: 18 residues. Trimming took 1 base from V and 5 from J; bases not matched to a gene: 11. CDR1 LNHNV and CDR2 YYDKDF come from the germline V gene (reference sequence). CDR3 loop: CATSRVKWASGRAETQYF. The DNA of the CDR3 is TGTGCCACCAGCAGAGTGAAGTGGGCTAGCGGGAGGGCCGAGACCCAGTACTTC.

The chain recombines TRBV11-2 with TRBJ2-5, with D uncertain. The CDR3 is 11 amino acids. V gave up 4 bases and J gave up 5 bases, with 5 bases separating them. The germline gives CDR1 SGHAT, CDR2 FQNNGV. In DNA form, the CDR3 reads TGTGCCAGCAGCTACGCGGAGACCCAGTACTTC. It translates to CASSYAETQYF. Variable domain in full (rest from reference TRBV11-2 and TRBJ2-5): EAGVAQSPRYKIIEKRQSVAFWCNPISGHATLYWYQQILGQGPKLLIQFQNNGVVDDSQLPKDRFSAERLKGVDSTLKIQPAKLEDSAVYLCASSYAETQYFGPGTRLLVL.

The chain couples TRBV5-5 to TRBJ2-7, with 10 positions matching TRBD1. Looked up from germline, CDR1 is SGHKS and CDR2 is YYEKEE (reference sequence). The junction had 4 bases not matched to a gene; V was cut back by 0 bases and J by 7 bases. The CDR3 spans 14 residues. The CDR3 DNA reads as TGTGCCAGCAGCTTGGGACAGGGGGCTGATGAGCAGTACTTC. Translated, it gives CASSLGQGADEQYF.

V usage is TRBV5-4 and J usage is TRBJ2-7; 7 bases align to TRBD2. The CDR3 runs to 15 residues. Germline V CDR1 and CDR2: SGHNT, YYREEE (reference sequence). The J segment lost 0 bases and the V segment lost 7 bases, leaving 10 bases of the junction unmatched. CDR3 region: CASHEGGRASYEQYF. The CDR3, as DNA: TGTGCCAGCCATGAGGGAGGGAGAGCCTCCTACGAGCAGTACTTC.

The chain carries TRBV7-2 and TRBJ2-5; D might be TRBD2 (7 bases). The CDR3 is 18 residues long. CDR1 and CDR2 from the germline V gene are SGHTA and FQGNSA. Trimming cost V 5 bases and J 2 bases, with 24 bases left between them. For the CDR3, the DNA is TGTGCCAGCAGCCCAGGGGTAACGATGGGAGGGGGGCAAGAGACCCAGTACTTC. Translated, it gives CASSPGVTMGGGQETQYF.

This clone has only a few counts. V gene TRBV27 combines with J gene TRBJ1-2; no clear D gene. Germline-derived CDR1 and CDR2 are MNHEY and SMNVEV (reference sequence). The CDR3 has 13 residues. V was shortened by 8 bases and J by 3 bases, with 13 bases between the two germline ends. CDR3 bases: TGTGCCAGCCGACCGGACGGGGACTATGGCTACACCTTC. Protein sequence: CASRPDGDYGYTF.

This sequence joins TRBV9 and TRBJ1-2, with 9 positions matching TRBD1. The V gene's germline CDR1 is SGDLS and CDR2 YYNGEE. Trimming took 5 bases from V and 2 from J; bases not matched to a gene: 7. This CDR3 contains 15 residues. Here the CDR3 DNA reads TGTGCCAGCAGACCCCCGGGACAGGGAAACTATGGCTACACCTTC. Amino acids: CASRPPGQGNYGYTF.

The rearrangement uses TRBV6-5 and TRBJ2-3, with 7 bases aligning to TRBD2. This CDR3 spans 15 amino acids. Unmatched junction bases numbered 6, after V lost 6 bases and J lost 0 bases. CDR1 and CDR2 (germline): MNHEY, SVGAGI. The CDR3 sequence is CASRRAGTSTDTQYF. In DNA, the CDR3 is TGTGCCAGCAGGCGAGCGGGAACTAGCACAGATACGCAGTATTTT.

This chain uses TRBV7-9 with TRBJ1-2; D not resolved. V was cut by 0 bases and J by 8 bases, with 4 bases left in between. The CDR3 has 11 residues. Germline V gene lookup returns CDR1 SEHNR and CDR2 FQNEAQ (reference sequence). CDR3 region: CASSLARGYTF. The CDR3 DNA sequence: TGTGCCAGCAGCTTAGCGCGGGGCTACACCTTC. Supplemented by reference TRBV7-9 and TRBJ1-2, the full variable domain reads DTGVSQNPRHKITKRGQNVTFRCDPISEHNRLYWYRQTLGQGPEFLTYFQNEAQLEKSRLLSDRFSAERPKGSFSTLEIQRTEQGDSAMYLCASSLARGYTFGSGTRLTVV.

This chain links TRBV14 with TRBJ2-7; no clear D gene. V dropped 0 bases and J dropped 0 bases, with 9 bases sitting between them. CDR3 length equals 15 residues. Germline V gene sequence: CDR1 SGHDN, CDR2 FVKESK. CDR3 residues: CASSQDQRSSYEQYF. The CDR3 nucleotides read TGTGCCAGCAGCCAAGATCAAAGGAGCTCCTACGAGCAGTACTTC.

The CDR3 DNA reads as TGTGCCAGCAGCACTTTCCGGGACACCTCCTACGAGCAGTACTTC. Translated: CASSTFRDTSYEQYF. The chain recombines TRBV21-1 with TRBJ2-7; the table calls TRBD1, which could not be checked here. TRBV21-1 corresponds to a pseudogene. This CDR3 spans 15 amino acids.

The CDR3 here is CASRLTRGSYEQYF. Here the CDR3 DNA reads TGTGCCAGCAGACTAACTCGGGGCTCCTACGAGCAGTACTTC. J is TRBJ2-7 and V is TRBV5-8, with a weak D call TRBD2 (5 bases). There are 14 residues in the CDR3. Trimming took 5 bases from V and 0 from J, leaving 12 bases between them. CDR1 is SGHTS and CDR2 is YDEGEE in the germline V gene.

V usage is TRBV15 and J usage is TRBJ1-2, with D perhaps TRBD1 (6 bases). In germline, CDR1 is LNHNV, CDR2 YYDKDF (reference sequence). The CDR3 consists of 15 residues. V was cut by 9 bases and J by 2 bases, with 19 bases left in between. DNA of the CDR3: TGTGCCACTCAACCAAGGCAGGGGACAAACTATGGCTACACCTTC. As protein: CATQPRQGTNYGYTF.

J is TRBJ2-7 and V is TRBV28, with 8 bases identical to TRBD1. The CDR3 sequence is 14 residues long. Unmatched junction bases numbered 7, after V lost 5 bases and J lost 4 bases. Germline V gives CDR1 MDHEN, CDR2 SYDVKM. The CDR3 protein is CASSRPGQAYEQYF. Here the CDR3 DNA reads TGTGCCAGCAGTAGACCGGGACAGGCATACGAGCAGTACTTC.